The clone carrying this T cell receptor (beta chain) was seen ten or more times. Its antigen is not identified. The data derive from a study of CD8+CD57+ T cells in acquired aplastic anemia. Study overall: Sorted CD4+ plus CD8+ cells gave DNA averaging roughly 3.2 ug.

For CDR3 and TCR beta VDJ profiling, genomic DNA was the template used. TCRdb independently ran MiXCR on the reads; one entry per CDR3 protein. This sample yields approximately 58,000 distinct CDR3 sequences, of which 55% to 70% are seen a single time; 15% to 20% belongs to the top ten. Whole-study results and caveats: Controls did not differ significantly from patients in CD8+ Simpson's diversity.

Previously, flow cytometry had revealed CD8+CD57+ cell expansion in the patients chosen for sequencing. Each of the patients presented with severe acquired aplastic anemia. Input material: sorted CD4+, CD8+, or CD8+CD57+ T cells (not recorded which) from PBMCs. The source is a human donor with aplastic anemia.

CDR3 bases: TGCGCCAGCAGTGAGGGGACAGGGGCTTTTAGCAATCAGCCCCAGCATTTT. Its translation is CASSEGTGAFSNQPQHF. This chain uses TRBV10-2 with TRBJ1-5; 10 nucleotides agree with TRBD1. Germline assignment: CDR1 WSHSY and CDR2 SAAADI. The CDR3 is 17 residues long. Unmatched junction bases numbered 4, after V lost 2 bases and J lost 0 bases.